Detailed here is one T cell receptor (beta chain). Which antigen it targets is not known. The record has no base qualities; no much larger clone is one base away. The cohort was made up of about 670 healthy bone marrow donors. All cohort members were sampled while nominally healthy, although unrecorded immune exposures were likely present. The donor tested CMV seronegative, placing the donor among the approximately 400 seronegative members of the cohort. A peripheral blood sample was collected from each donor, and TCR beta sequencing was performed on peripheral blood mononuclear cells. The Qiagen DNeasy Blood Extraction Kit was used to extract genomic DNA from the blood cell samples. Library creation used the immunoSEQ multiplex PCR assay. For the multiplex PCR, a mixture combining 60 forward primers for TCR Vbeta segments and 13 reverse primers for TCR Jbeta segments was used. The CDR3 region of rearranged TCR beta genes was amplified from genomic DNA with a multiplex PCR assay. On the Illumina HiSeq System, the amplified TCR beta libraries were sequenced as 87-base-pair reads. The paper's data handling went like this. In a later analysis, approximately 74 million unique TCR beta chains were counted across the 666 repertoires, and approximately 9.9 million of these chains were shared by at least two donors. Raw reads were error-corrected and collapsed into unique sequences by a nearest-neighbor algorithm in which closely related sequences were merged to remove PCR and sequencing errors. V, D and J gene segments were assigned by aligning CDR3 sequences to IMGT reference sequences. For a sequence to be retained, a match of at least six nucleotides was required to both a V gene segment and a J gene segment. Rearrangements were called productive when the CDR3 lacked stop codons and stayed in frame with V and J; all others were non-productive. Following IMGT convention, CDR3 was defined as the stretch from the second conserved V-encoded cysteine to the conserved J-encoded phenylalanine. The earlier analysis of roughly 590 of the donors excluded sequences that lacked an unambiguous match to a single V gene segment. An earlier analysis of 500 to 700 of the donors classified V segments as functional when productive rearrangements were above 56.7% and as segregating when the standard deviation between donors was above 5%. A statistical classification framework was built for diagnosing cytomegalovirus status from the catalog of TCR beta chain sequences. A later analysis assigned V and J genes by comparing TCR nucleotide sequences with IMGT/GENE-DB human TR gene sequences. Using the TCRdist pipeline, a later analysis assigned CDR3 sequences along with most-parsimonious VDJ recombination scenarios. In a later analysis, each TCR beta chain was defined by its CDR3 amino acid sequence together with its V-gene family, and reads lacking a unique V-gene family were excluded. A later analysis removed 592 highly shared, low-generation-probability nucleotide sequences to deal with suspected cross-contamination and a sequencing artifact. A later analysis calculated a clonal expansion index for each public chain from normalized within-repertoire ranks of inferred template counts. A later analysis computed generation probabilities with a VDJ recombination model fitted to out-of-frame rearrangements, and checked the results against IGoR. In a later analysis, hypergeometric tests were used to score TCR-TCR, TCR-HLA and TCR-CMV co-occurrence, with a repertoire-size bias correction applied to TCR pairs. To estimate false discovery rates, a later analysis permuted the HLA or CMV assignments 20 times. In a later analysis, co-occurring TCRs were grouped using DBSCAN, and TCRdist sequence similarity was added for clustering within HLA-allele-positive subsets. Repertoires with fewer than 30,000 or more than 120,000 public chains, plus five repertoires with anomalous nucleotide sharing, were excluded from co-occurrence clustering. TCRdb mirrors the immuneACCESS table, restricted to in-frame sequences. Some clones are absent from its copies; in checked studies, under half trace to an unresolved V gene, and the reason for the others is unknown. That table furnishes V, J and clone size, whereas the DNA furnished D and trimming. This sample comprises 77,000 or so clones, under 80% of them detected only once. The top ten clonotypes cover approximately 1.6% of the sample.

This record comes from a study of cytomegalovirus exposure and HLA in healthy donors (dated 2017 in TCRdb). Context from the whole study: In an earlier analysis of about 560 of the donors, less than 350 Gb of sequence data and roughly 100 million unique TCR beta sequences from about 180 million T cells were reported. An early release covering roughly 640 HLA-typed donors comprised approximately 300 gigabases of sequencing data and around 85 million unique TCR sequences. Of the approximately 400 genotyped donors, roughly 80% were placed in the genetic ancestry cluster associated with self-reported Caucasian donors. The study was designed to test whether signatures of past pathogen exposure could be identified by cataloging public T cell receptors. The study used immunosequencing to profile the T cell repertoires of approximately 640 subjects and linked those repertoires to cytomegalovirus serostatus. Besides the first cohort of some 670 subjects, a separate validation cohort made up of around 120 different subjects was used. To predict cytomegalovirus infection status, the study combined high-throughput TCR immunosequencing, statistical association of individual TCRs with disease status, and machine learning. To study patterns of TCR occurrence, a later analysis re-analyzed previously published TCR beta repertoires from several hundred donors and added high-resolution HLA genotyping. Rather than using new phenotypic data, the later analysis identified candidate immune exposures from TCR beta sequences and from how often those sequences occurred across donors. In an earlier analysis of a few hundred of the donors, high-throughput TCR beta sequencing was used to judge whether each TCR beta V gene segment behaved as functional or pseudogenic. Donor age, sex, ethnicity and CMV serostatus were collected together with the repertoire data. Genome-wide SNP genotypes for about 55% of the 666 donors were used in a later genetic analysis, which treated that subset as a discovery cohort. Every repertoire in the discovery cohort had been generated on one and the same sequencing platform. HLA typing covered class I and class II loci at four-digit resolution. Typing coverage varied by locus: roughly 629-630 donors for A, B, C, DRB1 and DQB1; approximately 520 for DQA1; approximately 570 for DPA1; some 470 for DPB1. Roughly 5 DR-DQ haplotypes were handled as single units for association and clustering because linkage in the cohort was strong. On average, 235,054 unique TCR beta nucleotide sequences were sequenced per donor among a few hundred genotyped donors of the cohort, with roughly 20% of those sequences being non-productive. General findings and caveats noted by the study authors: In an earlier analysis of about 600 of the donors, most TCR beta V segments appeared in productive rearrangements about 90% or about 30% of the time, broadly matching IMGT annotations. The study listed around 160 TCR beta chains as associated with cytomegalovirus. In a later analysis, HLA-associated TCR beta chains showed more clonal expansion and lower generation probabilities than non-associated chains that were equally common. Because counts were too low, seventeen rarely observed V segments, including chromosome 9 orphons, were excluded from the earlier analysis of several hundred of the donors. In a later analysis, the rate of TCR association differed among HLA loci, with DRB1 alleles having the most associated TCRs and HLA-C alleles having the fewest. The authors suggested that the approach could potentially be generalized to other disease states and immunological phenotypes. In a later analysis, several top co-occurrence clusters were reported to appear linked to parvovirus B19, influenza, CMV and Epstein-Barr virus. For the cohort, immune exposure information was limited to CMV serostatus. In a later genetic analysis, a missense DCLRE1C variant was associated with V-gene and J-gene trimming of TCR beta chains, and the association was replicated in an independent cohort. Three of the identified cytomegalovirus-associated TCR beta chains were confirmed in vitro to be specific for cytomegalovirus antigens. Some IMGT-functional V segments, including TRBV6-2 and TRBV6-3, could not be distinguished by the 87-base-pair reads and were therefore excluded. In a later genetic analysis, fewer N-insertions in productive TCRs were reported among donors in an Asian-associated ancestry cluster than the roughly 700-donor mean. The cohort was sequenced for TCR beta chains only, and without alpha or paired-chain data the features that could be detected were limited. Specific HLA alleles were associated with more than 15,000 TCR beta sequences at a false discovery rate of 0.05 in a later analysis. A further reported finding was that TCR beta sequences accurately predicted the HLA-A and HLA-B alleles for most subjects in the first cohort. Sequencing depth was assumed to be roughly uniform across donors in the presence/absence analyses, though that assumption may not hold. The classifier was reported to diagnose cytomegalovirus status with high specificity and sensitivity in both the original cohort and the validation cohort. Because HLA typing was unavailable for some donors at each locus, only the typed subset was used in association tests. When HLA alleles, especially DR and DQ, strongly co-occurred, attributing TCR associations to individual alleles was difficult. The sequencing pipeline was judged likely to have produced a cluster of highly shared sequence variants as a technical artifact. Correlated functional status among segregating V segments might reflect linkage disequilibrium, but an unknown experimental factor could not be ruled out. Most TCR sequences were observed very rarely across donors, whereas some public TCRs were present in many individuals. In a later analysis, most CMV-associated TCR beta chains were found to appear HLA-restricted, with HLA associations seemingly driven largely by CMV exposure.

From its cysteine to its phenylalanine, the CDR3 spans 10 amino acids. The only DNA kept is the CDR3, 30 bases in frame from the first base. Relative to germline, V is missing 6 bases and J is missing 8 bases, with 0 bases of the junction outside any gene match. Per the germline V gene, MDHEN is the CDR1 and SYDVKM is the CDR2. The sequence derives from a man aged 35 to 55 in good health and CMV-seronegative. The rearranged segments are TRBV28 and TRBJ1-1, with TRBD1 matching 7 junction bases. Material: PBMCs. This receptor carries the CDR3 CASRDREAFF. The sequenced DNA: TGTGCCAGCAGGGACAGGGAAGCTTTCTTT.